This T cell receptor (beta chain) was sequenced in a study of somatic mutations in cytotoxic T cells in rheumatoid arthritis. Findings and limits, study-wide: TRBV07 appeared slightly underrepresented in the rheumatoid arthritis patients. That finding was not adjusted to account for multiple comparisons.

V was pared by 7 bases and J by 5 bases, with 9 bases of the junction left unmatched. The CDR3 extends over 15 amino acids. Germline V gene data show CDR1 as SNHLY and CDR2 as FYNNEI. Repertoires were generated with immunoSEQ multiplex PCR, while TCRdb's copy carries only in-frame clones and drops some. The sample lists just over 20,000 clones, around 83% occurring once. As concerns this clone: Its cognate antigen is unknown.

The sequenced sample was CD8+ T cells sorted from blood. The receptor's source is an adult with rheumatoid arthritis. The J gene is TRBJ2-1, the V gene TRBV2, with 9 bases matching TRBD2. This CDR3 is CASMGWLAGNNEQFF. CDR3 nucleotide sequence: TGTGCCAGCATGGGTTGGCTAGCGGGGAACAATGAGCAGTTCTTC.